The 29 T cell receptor beta chains below all came from one sample that was sequenced in a study of blood T cell repertoires in COVID-19. The repertoire was sequenced with immunoSEQ multiplex PCR; TCRdb's copy has only in-frame clones and lacks some. There are under 45,000 clones in the sample; about 86% occur only once, and nearly 25% lies in the top ten. Sequenced material: peripheral blood. The receptors come from a human donor with acute or convalescent COVID-19. The donor label of this sample is uncertain.

This clone was observed a handful of times. The chain recombines TRBV25-1 with TRBJ1-6, with D possibly being TRBD1 (5 bases). V lost 0 bases, J lost 9 bases, and 12 bases lay in between. The CDR3 totals 15 residues. Per the germline V gene, CDR1 is MGHDK and CDR2 is SYGVNS. In nucleotides, the CDR3 is TGTGCCAGCAGTGAATACGGGGGTTGGGGTTCACCCCTCCACTTT. Translation: CASSEYGGWGSPLHF.

The chain recombines TRBV24-1 with TRBJ2-1; TRBD2 agrees at 7 bases. From germline, CDR1 is KGHDR and CDR2 SFDVKD. Trimming cost V 0 bases and J 8 bases; bases outside gene matches: 9. The CDR3 is made up of 16 amino acids. CDR3: CATSDLGGRTSDEQFF. The CDR3 bases are TGTGCCACCAGTGATTTGGGCGGGAGAACTTCCGATGAGCAGTTCTTC.

This clone turned up a few times. The V and J genes are TRBV19 and TRBJ1-5, with 8 bases identical to TRBD1. Trimming took 6 bases from V and 4 from J; bases not matched to a gene: 5. CDR3 length: 14 residues. CDR1 is LNHDA, CDR2 SQIVND, per germline (reference sequence). DNA for the CDR3: TGTGCCAGTAGCACTACAGGGGGTAATCAGCCCCAGCATTTT. It encodes CASSTTGGNQPQHF.

The chain links TRBV2 to TRBJ2-6; 9 nucleotides line up with TRBD1. The J segment lost 2 bases and the V segment lost 2 bases, leaving 7 bases of the junction unmatched. The CDR3 runs to 18 residues. Germline CDR1 and CDR2: SNHLY and FYNNEI. This CDR3 reads CASSERDRVKTGANVLTF. CDR3 bases: TGTGCCAGCAGTGAAAGGGACAGGGTAAAGACTGGGGCCAACGTCCTGACTTTC.

DNA of the CDR3: TGTGCCAGTAGCGACCCGACAGGGGGCTACCAAGAGACCCAGTACTTC. Amino acid sequence: CASSDPTGGYQETQYF. V is TRBV19 and J is TRBJ2-5; 10 nucleotides match TRBD1. Germline trimming cut 6 bases from V and 0 bases from J; bases unmatched to any gene: 7. The CDR3 is 16 amino acids. CDR1 is LNHDA, CDR2 SQIVND, per germline (reference sequence).

The chain joins TRBV7-3 to TRBJ1-1; maybe TRBD1 (5 bases). The V and J ends lost 1 base and 6 bases respectively, with 9 bases between them. CDR1 is SGHTA, CDR2 FQGTGA, per germline. This CDR3 has 13 residues. The CDR3 region has the DNA TGTGCCAGCAGCTTAAACAGGTTCTCTGAAGCTTTCTTT. It translates to CASSLNRFSEAFF.

This sequence joins TRBV5-6 and TRBJ2-3; 10 bases match TRBD1. J gave up 5 bases and V 7 bases, and 13 bases lay outside the gene matches. This CDR3 has 16 amino acids. Germline V gene lookup returns CDR1 SGHDT and CDR2 YYEEEE. The CDR3 loop reads CASDFSRQGAIDTQYF. CDR3 sequence (DNA): TGTGCCAGCGATTTCAGCCGACAGGGGGCGATAGATACGCAGTATTTT.

This clone appeared a few times. The J gene is TRBJ2-5, the V gene TRBV7-2, with D tentatively TRBD2 (5 bases). Per the germline V gene, CDR1 is SGHTA and CDR2 is FQGNSA. The CDR3 has 14 amino acids. The V end was cut by 5 bases, the J end by 7 bases, with 17 bases between. The DNA for the CDR3 is TGTGCCAGCAGCCCAGCGGAGGCCCTAGGGACCCAGTACTTC. Its protein product is CASSPAEALGTQYF.

The chain employs TRBV18 and TRBJ1-1; D unclear. This CDR3 is built from 14 residues. The germline V gene encodes CDR1 KGHSH and CDR2 LQKENI. Trimming left V 3 bases short and J 2 bases short, with 10 bases between. This CDR3 reads CASSPAGLNTEAFF. CDR3 bases: TGTGCCAGCTCACCCGCCGGTTTAAACACTGAAGCTTTCTTT.

The chain joins TRBV27 to TRBJ2-3; the D gene is possibly TRBD2 (5 bases). Germline CDR1 MNHEY, CDR2 SMNVEV (reference sequence). V lost 5 bases and J 2 bases, leaving 17 bases between the germline ends. This CDR3 contains 16 residues. The CDR3 sequence: CASSPPSGNFTDTQYF. As DNA, the CDR3 is TGTGCCAGCAGTCCACCCAGCGGAAATTTCACAGATACGCAGTATTTT.

The V and J genes are TRBV7-3 and TRBJ2-3; TRBD2 might be the D (5 bases). CDR3 size: 17 residues. CDR1 and CDR2 (germline): SGHTA, FQGTGA. V gave up 2 bases and J gave up 0 bases, with 15 bases separating them. The chain's CDR3 is CASSLAGAGESTDTQYF. The DNA of the CDR3 is TGTGCCAGCAGCTTAGCGGGCGCAGGAGAAAGCACAGATACGCAGTATTTT. The full variable domain, completed using reference TRBV7-3 and TRBJ2-3, is GAGVSQTPSNKVTEKGKYVELRCDPISGHTALYWYRQSLGQGPEFLIYFQGTGAADDSGLPNDRFFAVRPEGSVSTLKIQRTERGDSAVYLCASSLAGAGESTDTQYFGPGTRLTVL.

The chain is built from TRBV15 and TRBJ2-1; TRBD1 aligns across 7 bases. CDR1 is LNHNV and CDR2 is YYDKDF in the germline V gene (reference sequence). V was pared by 0 bases and J by 6 bases, with 5 bases of the junction left unmatched. CDR3 length: 15 residues. The CDR3 DNA sequence: TGTGCCACCAGCAGAGATTCATCAGGGGGCAATGAGCAGTTCTTC. It codes for CATSRDSSGGNEQFF.

This rearrangement joins TRBV5-8 to TRBJ1-1, with TRBD1 matching 8 bases. The CDR3 is 14 residues long. Germline V lookup: CDR1 SGHTS, CDR2 YDEGEE. V trimming: 6 bases; J trimming: 4 bases; junction bases outside the gene matches: 8. The CDR3 DNA reads as TGTGCCAGCACCTTACAGGGGGATCTCACTGAAGCTTTCTTT. Amino acids: CASTLQGDLTEAFF.

This chain joins TRBV2 and TRBJ1-1; a weak D match, TRBD1 (6 bases). CDR1 SNHLY and CDR2 FYNNEI come from the germline V gene. This CDR3 contains 12 residues. CDR3 nucleotides: TGTGCACAGAATCCAGGGGTCACTGAAGCTTTCTTT. This sequence encodes CAQNPGVTEAFF. Filled out from reference TRBV2 and TRBJ1-1, the complete variable domain reads EPEVTQTPSHQVTQMGQEVILRCVPISNHLYFYWYRQILGQKVEFLVSFYNNEISEKSEIFDDQFSVERPDGSNFTLKIRSTKLEDSAMYFCAQNPGVTEAFFGQGTRLTVV.

This clone came up once. V gene TRBV2 combines with J gene TRBJ1-2, with a weak D call TRBD1 (5 bases). Trimming removed 3 bases at V and 8 bases at J, with 13 bases between. The CDR3 loop spans 13 amino acids. CDR1 and CDR2 from the germline V gene are SNHLY and FYNNEI. In nucleotides, the CDR3 is TGTGCCAGCAGTGACCAGGGAGGTCGGGGCTACACCTTC. Translation gives CASSDQGGRGYTF.

The chain joins TRBV7-9 to TRBJ1-3; no firm D call. V was trimmed by 0 bases and J by 2 bases, leaving 5 bases between them. The germline CDR1 and CDR2 sequences are SEHNR and FQNEAQ (reference sequence). This CDR3 spans 14 amino acids. The CDR3 here is CASSLAAAGNTIYF. CDR3 bases: TGTGCCAGCAGCTTAGCGGCGGCTGGAAACACCATATATTTT.

The chain has TRBV19 and TRBJ2-5; 11 nucleotides line up with TRBD2. This CDR3 is 17 amino acids long. V shed 3 bases and J 5 bases; nucleotides not matched to a gene: 11. CDR1 is LNHDA and CDR2 is SQIVND in the germline V gene (reference sequence). The CDR3 region is CASSINLAGGALETQYF. The CDR3 coding sequence is TGTGCCAGTAGTATCAACCTAGCGGGAGGTGCTTTGGAGACCCAGTACTTC.

The chain uses TRBV7-6 and TRBJ2-6; possible D gene TRBD1, 5 bases. Germline loops: CDR1 SGHVS, CDR2 FNYEAQ. The V gene lost 1 base and the J gene lost 0 bases, with 7 bases spanning the gap. The CDR3 runs 16 residues. The CDR3: CASSLGQNSGANVLTF. For the CDR3, the DNA is TGTGCCAGCAGCTTAGGACAGAACTCTGGGGCCAACGTCCTGACTTTC.

The chain links TRBV5-6 to TRBJ2-3, with 11 nucleotides matching TRBD2. Germline V gives CDR1 SGHDT, CDR2 YYEEEE. The CDR3 runs to 15 residues. V shed 4 bases and J 10 bases; nucleotides not matched to a gene: 11. In nucleotides, the CDR3 is TGTGCCAGCAGCCAGACTAGCGGGGACCGTCGGGCGCAGTATTTT. It is translated as CASSQTSGDRRAQYF.

This rearrangement joins TRBV29-1 to TRBJ1-1; TRBD1 matches at 7 bases. Germline CDR1 SQVTM, CDR2 ANQGSEA. J lost 4 bases, V lost 7 bases, and 12 bases had no gene match. The CDR3 consists of 14 residues. DNA of the CDR3: TGCAGCGCCTTGGGACAGCCAAGCGGCACTGAAGCTTTCTTT. Translated: CSALGQPSGTEAFF.

The chain has TRBV18 and TRBJ1-2, with D maybe TRBD1 (5 bases). Deletions cut 6 bases from V and 8 bases from J, with 16 bases between. The CDR3 covers 13 residues. Germline-derived CDR1 and CDR2 are KGHSH and LQKENI. In DNA form, the CDR3 reads TGTGCCAGCTCCCCCGGCAGGGTAGAAGGCTACACCTTC. This codes for CASSPGRVEGYTF.

The rearrangement joins TRBV28 to TRBJ1-2; D not resolved. Germline CDR1 and CDR2: MDHEN and SYDVKM. Trimming shortened V by 7 bases and J by 2 bases, and 11 bases separated the two germline ends. This CDR3 contains 13 residues. This CDR3 is CASTSRENYGYTF. The DNA of the CDR3 is TGTGCCAGCACCTCACGGGAGAACTATGGCTACACCTTC.

This sequence joins TRBV3-1 (or the pseudogene TRBV3-2) and TRBJ2-2; the match to TRBD2 covers 8 bases. The CDR3 runs 17 residues. J lost 3 bases, V lost 0 bases, and 6 bases had no gene match. Germline V gives CDR1 LGHDT, CDR2 YNNKEL (reference sequence). The CDR3 region has the DNA TGTGCCAGCAGCCAAGATCACGGGAGGGCCGACACCGGGGAGCTGTTTTTT. Amino acid sequence: CASSQDHGRADTGELFF.

The chain couples TRBV3-1 (or the pseudogene TRBV3-2) to TRBJ1-5, with TRBD1 matching over 7 bases. The V segment lost 1 base and the J segment 7 bases; nucleotides outside the gene matches: 7. The CDR3 has 15 residues. CDR1 LGHDT and CDR2 YNNKEL come from the germline V gene (reference sequence). The CDR3 DNA is TGTGCCAGCAGCCAAGGGAAGGGGGCAGGACAGCCCCAGCATTTT. It encodes CASSQGKGAGQPQHF.

The chain has TRBV7-9 and TRBJ1-1, with D maybe TRBD1 (6 bases). This CDR3 contains 15 residues. Germline CDR1 SEHNR, CDR2 FQNEAQ (reference sequence). V was trimmed by 4 bases and J by 4 bases, leaving 16 bases between them. CDR3 nucleotide sequence: TGTGCCAGCAGCTCCCAGGGGACCAGGGGCACTGAAGCTTTCTTT. This gives the protein CASSSQGTRGTEAFF.

J is TRBJ2-1 and V is TRBV10-3, with a possible D match to TRBD2 (5 bases). The length of the CDR3 is 12 residues. The germline CDR1 and CDR2 sequences are ENHRY and SYGVKD. The V end was cut by 4 bases, the J end by 7 bases, with 8 bases between. CDR3 coding DNA: TGTGCCATCAGTGGAGGGTCGAATGAGCAGTTCTTC. Its protein is CAISGGSNEQFF.

The gene calls are TRBV4-2 and TRBJ2-3; 8 positions match TRBD1. The ends lost 6 bases at V and 1 base at J; junction bases unmatched: 6. The CDR3 extends over 15 amino acids. Per germline, CDR1 LGHNA and CDR2 YNFKEQ. CDR3 in amino acids: CASSMTGEGTDTQYF. In DNA, the CDR3 is TGTGCCAGCAGTATGACAGGGGAAGGCACAGATACGCAGTATTTT.

The rearrangement links TRBV6-5 to TRBJ1-5; weak D call: TRBD1 (5 bases). CDR1 and CDR2 from the germline V gene are MNHEY and SVGAGI. The CDR3 is 15 residues long. V was clipped by 4 bases and J by 0 bases, with 10 bases between them. CDR3 amino acids: CASSSRDYSNQPQHF. CDR3 nucleotides: TGTGCCAGCAGTTCCCGGGACTATAGCAATCAGCCCCAGCATTTT.

The chain uses TRBV3-1 (or the pseudogene TRBV3-2) and TRBJ1-5; tentative D call: TRBD1 (5 bases). V was pared by 1 base and J by 5 bases, with 9 bases between. The germline gives CDR1 LGHDT, CDR2 YNNKEL (reference sequence). The CDR3 has 14 amino acids. The CDR3 is CASSQGGGYQPQHF. CDR3 DNA: TGTGCCAGCAGCCAAGGGGGGGGTTATCAGCCCCAGCATTTT.